The clone carrying this TCR beta chain ranks as large. Its antigen remains unidentified. There are 15 residues in the CDR3. Germline trimming cut 5 bases from V and 4 bases from J; bases unmatched to any gene: 7. From germline, CDR1 is MNHEY and CDR2 SMNVEV (reference sequence). Treatment here: approximately nine-day PBMC culture with coronavirus spike peptide pools or control peptides (ViraFEST assay). It was with around 9.6 IU/ml IL-2 and roughly 9 ug/ml peptide pools that 2.2 million or so PBMCs per well were cultured. This specimen comes from a study of vaccination and CD4 T cells after COVID-19. Study-wide results and limits: The appearance of a median approximately 85% of reactive clones in convalescent patients occurred only post-vaccination.

Cultured CD4+ T cells had their DNA profiled by the Oncomine TCR Beta short-read assay. Genomic DNA was isolated from CD4+ T cells that had been cultured. From the PCR reads, TCRdb called clonotypes with MiXCR, one entry per CDR3 protein. The sample contains almost 5,500 distinct CDR3 sequences, about 71% of which appear only once. This TCR derives from a human donor who had recovered from COVID-19. The V gene is TRBV27, the J gene TRBJ1-2; 10 nucleotides align to TRBD1. The sequencing sample was made of CD4+ T cells from blood, cultured in vitro. CDR3 residues: CASSARQGAVYGYTF. The CDR3 DNA follows: TGTGCCAGCAGTGCGCGACAGGGGGCGGTCTATGGCTACACCTTC.